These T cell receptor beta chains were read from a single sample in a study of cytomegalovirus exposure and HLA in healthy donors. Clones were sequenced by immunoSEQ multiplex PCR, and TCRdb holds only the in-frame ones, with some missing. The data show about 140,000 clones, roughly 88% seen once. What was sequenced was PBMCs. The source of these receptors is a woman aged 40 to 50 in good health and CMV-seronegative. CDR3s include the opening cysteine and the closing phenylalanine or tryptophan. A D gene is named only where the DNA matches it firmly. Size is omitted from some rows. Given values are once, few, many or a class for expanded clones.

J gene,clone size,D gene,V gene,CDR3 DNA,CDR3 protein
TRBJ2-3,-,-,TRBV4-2,TGTGCCAGCAGCCAAGGGAGGGCTAGCGAGATCGCAGATACGCAGTATTTT,CASSQGRASEIADTQYF
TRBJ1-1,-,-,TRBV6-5,TGTGCCAGCAGTTTACACGGGAAGAACACTGAAGCTTTCTTT,CASSLHGKNTEAFF
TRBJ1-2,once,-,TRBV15,TGTGCCACCAGCAGAGATCTTCGAGGTCCTGGGGGCTACACCTTC,CATSRDLRGPGGYTF
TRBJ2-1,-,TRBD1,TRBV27,TGTGCCAGCAGTTTAAGGGACAGGCTCCGAGAGCAGTTCTTC,CASSLRDRLREQFF
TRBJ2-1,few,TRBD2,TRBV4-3,TGCGCCAGCAGCCAAGATGGAGCGGGAGGCCCCAATGAGCAGTTCTTC,CASSQDGAGGPNEQFF
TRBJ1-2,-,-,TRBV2,TGTGCCAGCAGTCTTCCGGGAGCAGTCTATGGCTACACCTTC,CASSLPGAVYGYTF
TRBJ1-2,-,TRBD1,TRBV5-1,TGCGCCAGCAGCTTGGAAACAAACACAGGGGCTTACACCTTC,CASSLETNTGAYTF
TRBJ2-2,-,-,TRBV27,TGTGCCAGCAGTTTCAGAACCGGGGAGCTGTTTTTT,CASSFRTGELFF
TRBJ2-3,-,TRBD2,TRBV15,TGTGCCACCAGCAGAGATTGGGGACTACAAACAGATACGCAGTATTTT,CATSRDWGLQTDTQYF
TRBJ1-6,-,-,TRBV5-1,TGCGCCAGCAGCTTGGGGGGGGGTTCACCCCTCCACTTT,CASSLGGGSPLHF
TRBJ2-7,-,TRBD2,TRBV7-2,TGTGCCAGCACCCCGGCGGGTAGCGGGGTAACCTACGAGCAGTACTTC,CASTPAGSGVTYEQYF
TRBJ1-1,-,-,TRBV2,TGTGCCTCCGGAGGGGATGAAGCTTTCTTT,CASGGDEAFF
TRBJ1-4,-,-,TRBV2,TGTGCCAGCAGTGATTATGGAGTTAATGAAAAACTGTTTTTT,CASSDYGVNEKLFF
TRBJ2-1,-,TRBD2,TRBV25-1,TGTGCCACCTCAGTGAGTAGCGGGAGTGATGAGCAGTTCTTC,CATSVSSGSDEQFF
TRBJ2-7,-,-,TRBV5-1,TGCGCCAGCAGGGAGGGCCAATCCTACGAGCAGTACTTC,CASREGQSYEQYF
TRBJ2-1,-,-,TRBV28,TGTGCCAGCAACGGGACACCCCACTTCAATGAGCAGTTCTTC,CASNGTPHFNEQFF
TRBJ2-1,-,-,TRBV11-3,TGTGCCAGCAGCTTAGTTGTGGGAGAGGACCATGAGCAGTTCTTC,CASSLVVGEDHEQFF
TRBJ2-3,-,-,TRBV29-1,TGCAGCGTTGAGGTGGGAGGAAGCACAGATACGCAGTATTTT,CSVEVGGSTDTQYF
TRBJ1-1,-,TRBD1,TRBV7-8,TGTGCCAGCAGCCAACAGGGGATGAACACTGAAGCTTTCTTT,CASSQQGMNTEAFF
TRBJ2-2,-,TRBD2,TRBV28,TGTGCCAGCAGTTCCAATAGCGGGAGAGGATACACCGGGGAGCTGTTTTTT,CASSSNSGRGYTGELFF
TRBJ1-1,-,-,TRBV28,TGTGCCAGCAGTGGGGGGGAAGCTGAAGCTTTCTTT,CASSGGEAEAFF
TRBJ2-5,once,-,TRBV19,TGTGCCAGTAGTATCTGGGGGCGAGAGACCCAGTACTTC,CASSIWGRETQYF
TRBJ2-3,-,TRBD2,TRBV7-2,TGTGCCAGCAGCCTGCAGCGGGGGGCTACAGATACGCAGTATTTT,CASSLQRGATDTQYF
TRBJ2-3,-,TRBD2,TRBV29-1,TGCAGCGTTGAAAACGTAGCGGGAGAAGGCACAGATACGCAGTATTTT,CSVENVAGEGTDTQYF
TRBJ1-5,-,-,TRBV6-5,TGTGCCAGCAGTCGCGGGGGGCAACACGGACAGCCCCAGCATTTT,CASSRGGQHGQPQHF
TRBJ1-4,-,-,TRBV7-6,TGTGCCAGCAGTCGCTCGTGGCCAACGGGCGGGATACTGTTTTTT,CASSRSWPTGGILFF
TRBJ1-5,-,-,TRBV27,TGTGCCAGCAGTTTTCAGGGTCAGCCCCAGCATTTT,CASSFQGQPQHF
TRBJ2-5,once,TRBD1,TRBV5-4,TGTGCCAGCAGCCCCATGGACAGGGGGACGCGGGAGACCCAGTACTTC,CASSPMDRGTRETQYF
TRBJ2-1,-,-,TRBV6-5,TGTGCCAGCAGCATGTCCGGACAGCCCTACAATGAGCAGTTCTTC,CASSMSGQPYNEQFF
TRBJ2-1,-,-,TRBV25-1,TGTGCCAGCAGTGCCCCCGAGGGTGACCCCTCCTACAATGAGCAGTTCTTC,CASSAPEGDPSYNEQFF
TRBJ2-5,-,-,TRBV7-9,TGTTCCAGCAGCTTATGGGACACGTCGTTTCAAGAGACCCAGTACTTC,CSSSLWDTSFQETQYF
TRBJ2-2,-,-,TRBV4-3,TGCGCCAGCAGCCAAGGTTACTATAACACCGGGGAGCTGTTTTTT,CASSQGYYNTGELFF
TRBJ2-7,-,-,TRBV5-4,TGTGCCAGCAGCTCGAAGACAGGATCCTACGAGCAGTACTTC,CASSSKTGSYEQYF
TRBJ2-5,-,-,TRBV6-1,TGTGCCAGCAGCTCTTCGGAGACCCAGTACTTC,CASSSSETQYF
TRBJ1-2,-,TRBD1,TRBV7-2,TGTGCCAGCAGTCGAAGAAATGACAGGGACGGCTACACCTTC,CASSRRNDRDGYTF
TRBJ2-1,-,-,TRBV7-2,TGTGCCAGCAGCACCAGACAGTCGACGATCACGCTCGAGCAGTTCTTC,CASSTRQSTITLEQFF
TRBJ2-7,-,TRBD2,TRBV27,TGTGCCAGCAGTTGGGAAAGCGGGATATTCCACGAGCAGTACTTC,CASSWESGIFHEQYF
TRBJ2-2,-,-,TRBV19,TGTGCCAGTAGGGGGAGAGGGAACACCGGGGAGCTGTTTTTT,CASRGRGNTGELFF
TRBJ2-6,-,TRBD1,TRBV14,TGTGCCAGCAGCCAAGAATTGCGGTCCTGGACAGGGGGCGATCCCTTCTCTGGGGCCAACGTCCTGACTTTC,CASSQELRSWTGGDPFSGANVLTF
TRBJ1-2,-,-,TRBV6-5,TGTGCCAGCAGTTACTTTTTCGGGAGTAGTTATGGCTACACCTTC,CASSYFFGSSYGYTF
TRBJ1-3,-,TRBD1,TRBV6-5,TGTGCCAGCAGTTACAGGGGGCGGCCTGGAAACACCATATATTTT,CASSYRGRPGNTIYF
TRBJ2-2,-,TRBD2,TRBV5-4,TGTGCCAGCAGCCCAGCGGGGAGCAACGGGGAGCTGTTTTTT,CASSPAGSNGELFF
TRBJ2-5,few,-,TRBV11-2,TGTGCCAGCAGCCCCCCTTTGAGGGTCCAAGAGACCCAGTACTTC,CASSPPLRVQETQYF